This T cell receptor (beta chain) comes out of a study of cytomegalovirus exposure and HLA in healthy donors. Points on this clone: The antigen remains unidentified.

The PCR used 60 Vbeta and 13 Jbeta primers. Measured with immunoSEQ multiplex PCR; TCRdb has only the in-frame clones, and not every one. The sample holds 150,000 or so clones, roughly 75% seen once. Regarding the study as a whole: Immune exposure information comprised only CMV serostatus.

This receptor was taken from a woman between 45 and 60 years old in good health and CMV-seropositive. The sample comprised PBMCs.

CDR3 DNA sequence: TGTGCCAGCAGCCTAGAGACAGGACCGTTGTTCACGTCCCAGCATTTT. This gives the protein CASSLETGPLFTSQHF. The chain combines TRBV7-6 with TRBJ1-5; D might be TRBD1 (6 bases). The CDR3 contains 16 residues. CDR1 and CDR2 from the germline V gene are SGHVS and FNYEAQ. Between the trimmed V and J ends, which lost 5 bases and 11 bases, there was a span of 25 bases.